A selection of T cell receptor beta chains follows, all from one sample in a study of OX40 agonist ivuxolimab in advanced cancers. TCRdb's copy holds only in-frame clones and misses some; the assay was immunoSEQ multiplex PCR. This sample has some 13,000 clones; roughly 80% occur once, and the top ten carry about 30%. The sample consisted of CD4+ or CD8+ T cells sorted from blood, taken in a trial of the OX40 agonist ivuxolimab. The receptors shown here come from an adult with an advanced solid tumor such as melanoma, head and neck, liver or kidney cancer. Both conserved end residues are part of each CDR3. Fields, in order: V gene, clone size, J gene, CDR3 protein. Rows may omit the clone size; those that give it use once, few, many or a size class.

V gene: TRBV29-1
clone size: -
J gene: TRBJ2-7
CDR3 protein: CSARVGGNYEQYF

V gene: TRBV6-5
clone size: -
J gene: TRBJ2-3
CDR3 protein: CASSPRERFTDTQYF

V gene: TRBV6-5
clone size: -
J gene: TRBJ2-5
CDR3 protein: CAGTDVALETQYF

V gene: TRBV30
clone size: -
J gene: TRBJ2-7
CDR3 protein: CAWSVLLAGGQYF

V gene: TRBV7-9
clone size: -
J gene: TRBJ2-5
CDR3 protein: CASSLRGGSQETQYF

V gene: TRBV19
clone size: -
J gene: TRBJ2-5
CDR3 protein: CASSISLAAEETQYF

V gene: TRBV11-3
clone size: -
J gene: TRBJ2-1
CDR3 protein: CASSPSGGYNEQFF

V gene: TRBV13
clone size: -
J gene: TRBJ1-2
CDR3 protein: CASRQAINYGYTF

V gene: TRBV4-1
clone size: -
J gene: TRBJ2-7
CDR3 protein: CASSHEAGGRYEQYF

V gene: TRBV28
clone size: few
J gene: TRBJ2-3
CDR3 protein: CASSSLFEGVPGDTQYF

V gene: TRBV11-2
clone size: large
J gene: TRBJ1-1
CDR3 protein: CASSPLSGSSPPAFF

V gene: TRBV21-1
clone size: -
J gene: TRBJ2-1
CDR3 protein: CASSNPGFDEQFF

V gene: TRBV4-2
clone size: few
J gene: TRBJ2-7
CDR3 protein: CASSARGYEQYF

V gene: TRBV6-4
clone size: -
J gene: TRBJ1-1
CDR3 protein: CASSESQENTEAFF

V gene: TRBV10-3
clone size: -
J gene: TRBJ1-4
CDR3 protein: CAISDPTATNEKLFF

V gene: TRBV23-1
clone size: few
J gene: TRBJ1-1
CDR3 protein: CASTSISRLGKNTEAFF

V gene: TRBV28
clone size: -
J gene: TRBJ2-3
CDR3 protein: CASSLGVLSTDTQYF

V gene: TRBV7-9
clone size: -
J gene: TRBJ2-3
CDR3 protein: CASSFRGGRVWDTDTQYF

V gene: TRBV13
clone size: -
J gene: TRBJ2-5
CDR3 protein: CASSSFGGQETQYF

V gene: TRBV19
clone size: -
J gene: TRBJ1-5
CDR3 protein: CASSIWFIGTGNQPQHF

V gene: TRBV7-9
clone size: -
J gene: TRBJ2-1
CDR3 protein: CASSNTGTSGSYEQFF

V gene: TRBV7-9
clone size: -
J gene: TRBJ2-7
CDR3 protein: CASSGETSGSAYEQYF

V gene: TRBV28
clone size: medium-sized
J gene: TRBJ1-2
CDR3 protein: CASSLEEGTNYGYTF

V gene: TRBV9
clone size: -
J gene: TRBJ1-2
CDR3 protein: CASSEPRDRSHGYTF

V gene: TRBV30
clone size: -
J gene: TRBJ2-5
CDR3 protein: CAWSTGWETQYF

V gene: TRBV27
clone size: few
J gene: TRBJ2-7
CDR3 protein: CASSPGQGLSYEQYF

V gene: TRBV28
clone size: -
J gene: TRBJ2-1
CDR3 protein: CASSYPSGNYNEQFF

V gene: TRBV27
clone size: once
J gene: TRBJ2-1
CDR3 protein: CASSLLGGAYNEQFF

V gene: TRBV12-5
clone size: -
J gene: TRBJ2-2
CDR3 protein: CASGLDRAPNTGELFF

V gene: TRBV6-6
clone size: -
J gene: TRBJ1-1
CDR3 protein: CASRRPPVWTEAFF

V gene: TRBV5-6
clone size: once
J gene: TRBJ2-2
CDR3 protein: CVSSHGTGELFF

V gene: TRBV6-1
clone size: -
J gene: TRBJ1-1
CDR3 protein: CASSLSEQTEAFF

V gene: TRBV5-8
clone size: few
J gene: TRBJ2-3
CDR3 protein: CASSLTSKSTDTQYF

V gene: TRBV27
clone size: -
J gene: TRBJ2-7
CDR3 protein: CASSLGGPSYEQYF

V gene: TRBV27
clone size: few
J gene: TRBJ1-1
CDR3 protein: CASSSGTPEEYTEAFF

V gene: TRBV27
clone size: -
J gene: TRBJ1-5
CDR3 protein: CASSLSSRVYQPQHF

V gene: TRBV4-1
clone size: -
J gene: TRBJ2-7
CDR3 protein: CASSQVEDFSYEQYF

V gene: TRBV9
clone size: -
J gene: TRBJ1-1
CDR3 protein: CASSEWDRVNEAFF

V gene: TRBV7-9
clone size: -
J gene: TRBJ2-3
CDR3 protein: CASSLTSGTGLRDTQYF

V gene: TRBV11-3
clone size: -
J gene: TRBJ2-2
CDR3 protein: CASSLRQGTNTGELFF

V gene: TRBV6-5
clone size: -
J gene: TRBJ1-1
CDR3 protein: CASSKFSEAFF

V gene: TRBV6-4
clone size: -
J gene: TRBJ2-1
CDR3 protein: CASSPSSANEQFF

V gene: TRBV27
clone size: -
J gene: TRBJ1-1
CDR3 protein: CASFQGPGLAAFF

V gene: TRBV19
clone size: -
J gene: TRBJ2-1
CDR3 protein: CASSADYRGNEQFF

V gene: TRBV6-1
clone size: -
J gene: TRBJ2-5
CDR3 protein: CASSDGTQYF